The sequence of this TCR beta chain was determined in a study of response to subunit inactivated influenza vaccine. The study, taken as a whole, reports: Researchers suggested that each seasonal influenza vaccination recruits few new T cells.

This clonotype was counted at least ten times. Antigen: not known. TCRdb fed the RT-PCR reads into MiXCR, producing one record per CDR3 protein. This table holds approximately 730,000 distinct CDR3 sequences, roughly 14% found once. Per the germline V gene, CDR1 is MNHEY and CDR2 is SMNVEV (reference sequence). CDR3 length: 15 amino acids. Trimming cost V 0 bases and J 4 bases; bases outside gene matches: 3. The material sequenced was PBMCs from blood, taken roughly 2 weeks before vaccination. The receptor's source is a middle-aged man who received an inactivated influenza vaccine. The chain has TRBV27 and TRBJ1-2; 9 bases fit TRBD1. The CDR3 DNA reads TGTGCCAGCAGTTTATCCACGACAGGGGGCTATGGCTACACCTTC. Its translation is CASSLSTTGGYGYTF.